The source of this TCR beta chain is a study of blood T cell repertoires in COVID-19. Losses at the gene ends were 6 bases for V and 8 bases for J; bases not matched to a gene: 6. The V gene's germline CDR1 is MRHNA and CDR2 SNTAGT. The CDR3 totals 15 residues. The data were produced by immunoSEQ multiplex PCR, yet TCRdb's version contains in-frame clones alone and is incomplete. This table has approximately 450,000 clones, 80% to 90% appearing once. This study enrolled people aged about 18 to 100 from around 25 US geographic areas. Membership in each cohort depended on participant-reported clinical history.

Sequenced input: PBMCs or T cells enriched from blood (not recorded which). The receptor was isolated from a man younger than 45 who had recovered from COVID-19. The genes are TRBV6-4 and TRBJ2-1; 14 bases map to TRBD2. The DNA for the CDR3 is TGTGCCAGCAGACGACTAGCGGGAGGGCCTCATGAGCAGTTCTTC. It specifies CASRRLAGGPHEQFF.